This T cell receptor (beta chain) is from a study of regulatory T cells in long-lasting Graves disease. The CDR3 length is 17 residues. J lost 1 base, V lost 3 bases, and 9 bases had no gene match. Per germline, CDR1 MDHEN and CDR2 SYDVKM. Investigators prepared the TCR beta libraries by applying iRepertoire HTBI primers and Arm-PCR of CDR3 regions. From the multiplex PCR reads, TCRdb called clonotypes with MiXCR, one entry per CDR3 protein. The sample carries 450,000 to 600,000 distinct CDR3 sequences, 15% to 20% recorded once. Sample time point: newly diagnosed GD, antithyroid drugs for less than 3 months. With RNA extracted from PBMCs as input, the TCR library was made. These records were also assigned to another study, of T cells in Graves' hyperthyroidism and ophthalmopathy.

This receptor was obtained from a man aged 40-49 years with Graves disease. This sequence joins TRBV28 and TRBJ2-5; 9 bases are a match to TRBD1. Sample: peripheral blood mononuclear cells (PBMCs), taken at new diagnosis, from a patient treated with antithyroid drugs. The DNA of the CDR3 is TGTGCCAGCAGTTTTCTCCCCGGACAGGGGTTCCAAGAGACCCAGTACTTC. It specifies CASSFLPGQGFQETQYF.